The sample holds many counts of the clone carrying this T cell receptor (beta chain). Its specificity is not known. This entry is derived from a study of beta chain features in type 1 diabetes. Cells sorted by CD45RO/CCR7/CD25/CD127/CD95/CD27 comprised CD4+ naive, central memory, regulatory and stem cell-like memory cells. Study outcomes and limitations: Diminished insertions and augmented deletions at VDJ junctions characterized type 1 diabetes patients. Any HLA effect on TCRB rearrangement was left unresolved by small sub-analyses.

cDNA synthesis used the whole RNA isolate, giving expressed TCRB sequences. Generated by immunoSEQ multiplex PCR, the TCRdb table keeps only in-frame clones and is missing some. This sample has approximately 140,000 clones; roughly 10% occur once, and the top ten carry about 0.6%. The length of the CDR3 is 15 residues. V shed 1 base and J 7 bases; nucleotides not matched to a gene: 5. Per the germline V gene, CDR1 is SGHTA and CDR2 is FQGNSA. The rearrangement links TRBV7-2 to TRBJ2-3; 10 bases map to TRBD2. The origin of this receptor is a middle-aged woman in good health. The sample comprised central memory CD4+ T cells from blood. This chain's CDR3 is CASSLERGGRHTQYF. The CDR3 DNA is TGTGCCAGCAGCTTAGAGCGGGGGGGCCGTCATACGCAGTATTTT.